This TCR beta chain was documented in a study of blood T cells in healthy people across ages. About this clonotype itself: An end of the junction differs from the germline gene, which may be a read error.

A second 7 to 11 cycle PCR used barcoded and J-beta primers. The template-switch adaptor, which had 12 random nucleotides, put a tag on each cDNA molecule. TCRdb independently ran MiXCR on the 5' RACE reads; one entry per CDR3 protein. The sample yields 700,000 or so distinct CDR3 sequences, about 43% seen once. Healthy Caucasian individuals from Russia aged roughly 6 to 90 served as donors. Isolation of PBMCs gave at least 6 million cells per sample. The germline gives CDR1 SQVTM, CDR2 ANQGSEA. This CDR3 comprises 15 residues. The chain employs TRBV29-1 and TRBJ1-2; 8 bases line up with TRBD1. The sequenced sample was blood. The receptor was isolated from an elderly man in good health. As DNA, the CDR3 is TGCAGCGTTCTTCTTCAGACCGGGACAGGATATGGCTGCACCTTC. Its protein product is CSVLLQTGTGYGCTF.